These T cell receptor beta chains were read from a single sample in a study of T cells in Graves' hyperthyroidism and ophthalmopathy. TCRdb analysed the multiplex PCR reads with MiXCR anew, one entry per CDR3 protein. The sample carries 250,000 to 300,000 distinct CDR3 sequences, around 13% recorded once. Sequencing was performed on blood. The receptors were sampled from a woman aged 40 to 50 with Graves' hyperthyroidism. CDR3s include the opening cysteine and the closing phenylalanine or tryptophan. The D gene is left open where the match is weak. Rows may omit the clone size; those that give it use once, few, many or a size class.

>TRBJ1-6|NA|NA|TRBV6-6
CASSYSFSGGHFASPLHF
TGTGCCAGCAGTTACTCGTTTTCGGGTGGACATTTCGCCTCACCCCTCCACTTT
>TRBJ1-1|NA|many|TRBV12-3/TRBV12-4
CASSPLRRDPGVTEAFF
TGTGCCAGCAGTCCACTAAGGCGGGATCCGGGGGTGACTGAAGCTTTCTTT
>TRBJ2-3|NA|NA|TRBV2
CASSSFEADTQYF
TGTGCCAGCAGCAGCTTTGAGGCAGATACGCAGTATTTT
>TRBJ2-2|TRBD2|few|TRBV10-3
CAIIDSGANTGELFF
TGTGCCATCATCGATAGCGGGGCGAACACCGGGGAGCTGTTTTTT
>TRBJ2-7|NA|NA|TRBV5-1
CATSGSSKYEQYF
TGCGCCACGAGTGGCTCATCAAAATACGAGCAGTACTTC
>TRBJ2-2|NA|NA|TRBV5-6
CASSLLYTGELFF
TGTGCCAGCAGCCTCCTATACACCGGGGAGCTGTTTTTT
>TRBJ1-2|NA|many|TRBV19
CASSRVGDYGYTF
TGTGCCAGTAGTAGGGTGGGAGACTATGGCTACACCTTC
>TRBJ1-6|NA|NA|TRBV6-5
CASSYSNSGLPNSPLHF
TGTGCCAGCAGTTACTCAAATTCAGGGCTGCCGAATTCACCCCTCCACTTT
>TRBJ2-1|TRBD2|many|TRBV5-4
CASRLAGGPHNEQFF
TGTGCCAGCAGACTAGCGGGAGGGCCTCACAATGAGCAGTTCTTC
>TRBJ2-7|TRBD2|many|TRBV7-8
CASSLTSESSYEQYF
TGTGCCAGCAGCTTAACTAGCGAGAGCTCCTACGAGCAGTACTTC
>TRBJ2-7|NA|NA|TRBV7-8
CASSQERGSKEQYF
TGCGCCAGCAGCCAAGAACGGGGTTCGAAGGAGCAGTACTTC
>TRBJ1-1|NA|NA|TRBV7-2
CASSFSGAGEAFF
TGTGCCAGCAGCTTCTCGGGGGCTGGTGAAGCTTTCTTT
>TRBJ1-3|NA|many|TRBV20-1
CSAIPGADGNTIYF
TGCAGTGCCATACCCGGGGCGGATGGAAACACCATATATTTT
>TRBJ2-1|TRBD2|many|TRBV30
CAWKTSGHNEQFF
TGTGCCTGGAAGACTAGCGGACACAATGAGCAGTTCTTC
>TRBJ2-5|NA|many|TRBV2
CASTLIRTKGETQYF
TGTGCCAGCACACTTATCAGGACTAAGGGAGAGACCCAGTACTTC
>TRBJ1-1|NA|many|TRBV19
CASSIWPPNTEAFF
TGTGCCAGTAGTATTTGGCCCCCGAACACTGAAGCTTTCTTT
>TRBJ1-3|NA|many|TRBV7-2
CASSLGQTIGNTIYF
TGTGCCAGCAGCTTAGGCCAAACTATTGGAAACACCATATATTTT
>TRBJ1-4|NA|NA|TRBV2
CASSEVGYRRTEKLFF
TGTGCCAGCAGTGAGGTCGGGTACAGGAGGACTGAAAAACTGTTTTTT
>TRBJ2-1|NA|many|TRBV3-1
CASSERGGDEQFF
TGTGCCAGCAGCGAAAGGGGGGGCGATGAGCAGTTCTTC
>TRBJ1-5|NA|many|TRBV28
CASRGGPHQPQHF
TGTGCCAGCAGGGGGGGACCGCATCAGCCCCAGCATTTT
>TRBJ1-1|TRBD1|many|TRBV29-1
CSGRQGSGTEAFF
TGCAGCGGACGACAGGGGTCGGGCACTGAAGCTTTCTTT
>TRBJ2-1|NA|many|TRBV27
CASSPKGPLHEQFF
TGTGCCAGCAGTCCCAAGGGCCCTTTGCATGAGCAGTTCTTC
>TRBJ2-2|NA|once|TRBV19
CASSPQGYTGELFF
TGTGCCAGTAGTCCCCAGGGCTACACCGGGGAGCTGTTTTTT
>TRBJ2-2|NA|NA|TRBV11-2
CASSIGGELFF
TGTGCCAGCAGCATCGGGGGGGAGCTGTTTTTT
>TRBJ2-3|TRBD2|NA|TRBV19
CASSMRLAGGSATDTQYF
TGTGCCAGTAGTATGAGACTAGCGGGAGGGTCCGCCACAGATACGCAGTATTTT
>TRBJ2-5|TRBD2|many|TRBV28
CASSSGGELAQETQYF
TGTGCCAGCAGTTCTGGGGGGGAACTAGCACAAGAGACCCAGTACTTC
>TRBJ2-1|NA|many|TRBV7-8
CASSLIIGSDEQFF
TGTGCCAGCAGCTTAATTATTGGGTCGGATGAGCAGTTCTTC
>TRBJ2-7|NA|few|TRBV10-3
CAISESLGQLSYEQYF
TGTGCCATCAGTGAGTCTTTGGGACAACTATCCTACGAGCAGTACTTC
>TRBJ2-2|TRBD2|many|TRBV6-1
CASSDSGRNTGELFF
TGTGCCAGCAGTGACAGCGGGAGAAACACCGGGGAGCTGTTTTTT
>TRBJ1-1|NA|many|TRBV20-1
CSARWNTEAFF
TGCAGTGCTAGATGGAACACTGAAGCTTTCTTT
>TRBJ2-5|NA|NA|TRBV3-1
CASSQDDGVVTQYF
TGTGCCAGCAGCCAAGATGACGGGGTGGTTACCCAGTACTTC
>TRBJ2-7|NA|many|TRBV28
CASSWRRDPSYEQYF
TGTGCCAGCAGTTGGAGGCGGGATCCCTCCTACGAGCAGTACTTC
>TRBJ1-2|NA|many|TRBV6-6
CASSYLPWTSGYTF
TGTGCCAGCAGTTACCTTCCCTGGACGTCTGGCTACACCTTC
>TRBJ2-4|TRBD1|NA|TRBV28
CASSLKGATKNIQYF
TGTGCCAGCAGTTTAAAGGGGGCTACCAAAAACATTCAGTACTTC
>TRBJ2-7|NA|few|TRBV18
CASSADGGRIYEQYF
TGTGCCAGCTCAGCCGATGGGGGGCGAATCTACGAGCAGTACTTC
>TRBJ2-7|NA|many|TRBV30
CAWSVPSYEQYF
TGTGCCTGGAGTGTACCCAGCTACGAGCAGTACTTC
>TRBJ1-6|NA|many|TRBV28
CASSLLGVGSLHF
TGTGCCAGCAGTTTATTGGGGGTGGGGTCCCTCCACTTT
>TRBJ2-7|NA|NA|TRBV14
CASSHVDYYEQYF
TGTGCCAGCAGCCACGTAGACTACTACGAGCAGTACTTC
>TRBJ1-4|NA|NA|TRBV14
CASSQVATVDEKLFF
TGTGCCAGCAGCCAAGTGGCGACTGTCGATGAAAAACTGTTTTTT
>TRBJ2-1|TRBD1|many|TRBV27
CASRQGQGGYNEQFF
TGTGCCAGCAGACAAGGACAGGGGGGGTACAATGAGCAGTTCTTC
>TRBJ2-5|TRBD2|NA|TRBV29-1
CSVNWSGKETQYF
TGCAGCGTTAATTGGAGCGGGAAAGAGACCCAGTACTTC